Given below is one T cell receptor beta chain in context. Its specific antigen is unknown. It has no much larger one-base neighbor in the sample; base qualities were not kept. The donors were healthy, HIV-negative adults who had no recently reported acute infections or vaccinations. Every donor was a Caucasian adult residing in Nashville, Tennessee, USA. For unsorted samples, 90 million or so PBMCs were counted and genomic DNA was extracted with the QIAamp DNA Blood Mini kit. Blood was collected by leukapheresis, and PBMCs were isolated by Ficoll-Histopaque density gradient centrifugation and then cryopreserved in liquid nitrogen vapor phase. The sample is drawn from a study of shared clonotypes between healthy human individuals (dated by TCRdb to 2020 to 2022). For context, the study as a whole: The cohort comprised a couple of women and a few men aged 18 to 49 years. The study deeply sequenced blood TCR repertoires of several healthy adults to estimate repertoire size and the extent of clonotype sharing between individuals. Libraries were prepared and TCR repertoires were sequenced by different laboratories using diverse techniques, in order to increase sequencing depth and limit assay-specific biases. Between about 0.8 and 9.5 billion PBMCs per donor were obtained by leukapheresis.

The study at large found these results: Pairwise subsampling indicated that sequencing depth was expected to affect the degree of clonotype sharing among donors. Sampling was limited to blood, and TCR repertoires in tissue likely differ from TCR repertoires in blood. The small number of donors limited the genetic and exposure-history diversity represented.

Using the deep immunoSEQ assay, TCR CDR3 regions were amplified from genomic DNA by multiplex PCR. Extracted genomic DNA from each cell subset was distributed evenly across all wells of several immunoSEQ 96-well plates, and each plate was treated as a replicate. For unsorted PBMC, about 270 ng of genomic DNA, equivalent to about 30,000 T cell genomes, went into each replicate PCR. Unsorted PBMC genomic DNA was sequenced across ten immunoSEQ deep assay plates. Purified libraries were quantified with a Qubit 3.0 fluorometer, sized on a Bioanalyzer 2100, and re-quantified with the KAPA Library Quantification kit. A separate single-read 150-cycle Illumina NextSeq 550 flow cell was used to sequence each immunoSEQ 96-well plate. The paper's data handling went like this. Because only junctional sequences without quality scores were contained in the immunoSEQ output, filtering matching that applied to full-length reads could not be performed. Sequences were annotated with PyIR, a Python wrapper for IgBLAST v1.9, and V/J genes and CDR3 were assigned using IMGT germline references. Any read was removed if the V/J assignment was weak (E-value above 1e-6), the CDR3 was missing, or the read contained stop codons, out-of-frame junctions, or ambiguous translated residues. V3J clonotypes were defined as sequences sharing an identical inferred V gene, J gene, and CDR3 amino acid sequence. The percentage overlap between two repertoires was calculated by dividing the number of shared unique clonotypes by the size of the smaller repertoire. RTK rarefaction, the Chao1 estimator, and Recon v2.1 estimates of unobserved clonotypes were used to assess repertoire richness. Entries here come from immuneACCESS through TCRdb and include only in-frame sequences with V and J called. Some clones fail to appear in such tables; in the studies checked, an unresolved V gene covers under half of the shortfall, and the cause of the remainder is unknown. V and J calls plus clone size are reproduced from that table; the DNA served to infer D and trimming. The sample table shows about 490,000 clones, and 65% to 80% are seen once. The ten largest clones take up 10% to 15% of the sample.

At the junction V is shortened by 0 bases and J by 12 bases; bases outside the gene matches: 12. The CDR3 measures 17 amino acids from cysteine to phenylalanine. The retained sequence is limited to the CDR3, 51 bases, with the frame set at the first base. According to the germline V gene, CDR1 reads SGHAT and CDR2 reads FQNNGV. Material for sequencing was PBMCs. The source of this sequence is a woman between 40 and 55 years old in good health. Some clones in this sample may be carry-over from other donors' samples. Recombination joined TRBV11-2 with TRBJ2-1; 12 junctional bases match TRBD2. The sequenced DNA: TGTGCCAGCAGCTTAGATCTTCGGCTAGCGGGAGGGCCGGGGCAGTTCTTC. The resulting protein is CASSLDLRLAGGPGQFF.